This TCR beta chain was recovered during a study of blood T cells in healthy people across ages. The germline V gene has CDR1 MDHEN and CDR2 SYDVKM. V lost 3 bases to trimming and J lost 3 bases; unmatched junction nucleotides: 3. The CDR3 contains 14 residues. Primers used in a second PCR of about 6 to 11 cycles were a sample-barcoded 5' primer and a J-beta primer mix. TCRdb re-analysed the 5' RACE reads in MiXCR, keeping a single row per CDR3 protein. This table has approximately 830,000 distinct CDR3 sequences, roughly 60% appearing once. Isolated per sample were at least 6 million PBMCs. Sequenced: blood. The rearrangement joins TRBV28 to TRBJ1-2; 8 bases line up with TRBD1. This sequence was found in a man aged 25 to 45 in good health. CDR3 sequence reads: CASSLDRVYYGYTF. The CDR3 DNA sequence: TGTGCCAGCAGTTTGGACAGGGTATACTATGGCTACACCTTC.